Listed below are T cell receptor beta chains from one sample, sequenced in a study of blood T cell repertoires in COVID-19. TCRdb's copy holds only in-frame clones and misses some; the assay was immunoSEQ multiplex PCR. The table records about 240,000 clones, around 85% of them present only once. Sequencing used peripheral blood. Every receptor here comes from an elderly woman with acute or convalescent COVID-19. Both conserved end residues are part of each CDR3. D genes are given only for firm matches. Clone size is not always given. Where it is, it says once, few, many or a class for expanded clones.

TRBJ1-5 | TRBV24-1 | NA | TRBD1 | CATSEGTGTGRQPQHF | TGTGCCACCAGTGAGGGGACCGGGACAGGGAGGCAGCCCCAGCATTTT
TRBJ1-3 | TRBV28 | NA | NA | CASSPSLGGAGDTIYF | TGTGCCAGCAGTCCAAGCCTAGGTGGGGCTGGAGACACCATATATTTT
TRBJ1-2 | TRBV6-1 | NA | NA | CASSESLDLYGYTF | TGTGCCAGCAGTGAAAGCCTAGACCTCTATGGCTACACCTTC
TRBJ2-3 | TRBV2 | once | NA | CASSEGLVTHTQYF | TGTGCCAGCAGTGAAGGTCTAGTAACTCATACGCAGTATTTT
TRBJ2-3 | TRBV4-1 | NA | TRBD2 | CASSPTGSAGGIDTQYF | TGCGCCAGCAGCCCAACTGGGAGCGCGGGGGGCATAGATACGCAGTATTTT
TRBJ2-7 | TRBV9 | few | TRBD2 | CASSRSSSGVYEQYF | TGTGCCAGCAGCCGTTCGAGTAGCGGGGTCTACGAGCAGTACTTC
TRBJ2-2 | TRBV18 | NA | TRBD1 | CASWSGTANTGELFF | TGTGCCAGCTGGTCCGGGACAGCGAACACCGGGGAGCTGTTTTTT
TRBJ2-1 | TRBV1 | NA | NA | CTSSPSRTSGSYEQFF | TGCACCAGCAGCCCTTCGAGGACTAGCGGGAGCTATGAGCAGTTCTTC
TRBJ2-2 | TRBV19 | NA | NA | CASTPALNTGELFF | TGTGCCAGTACCCCCGCGTTGAACACCGGGGAGCTGTTTTTT
TRBJ1-5 | TRBV6-8 | NA | NA | CASIGQLWGRERSQPQHF | TGTGCCAGCATTGGACAGTTGTGGGGGCGCGAAAGAAGTCAGCCCCAGCATTTT
TRBJ2-7 | TRBV28 | once | TRBD1 | CASRGGQGVGYPLYEQYF | TGTGCCAGCAGGGGCGGACAGGGAGTGGGCTACCCGTTGTACGAGCAGTACTTC
TRBJ1-2 | TRBV30 | NA | NA | CAWRGYRFEEGYTF | TGTGCCTGGAGAGGTTACAGGTTTGAAGAAGGCTACACCTTC
TRBJ2-1 | TRBV28 | NA | TRBD2 | CASRTTGTSEQFF | TGTGCCAGCAGGACCACCGGGACTAGTGAGCAGTTCTTC
TRBJ2-1 | TRBV7-2 | NA | TRBD2 | CASSLAFSSGVNEQFF | TGTGCCAGCAGCCTAGCGTTCTCTAGCGGGGTCAATGAGCAGTTCTTC
TRBJ1-4 | TRBV28 | NA | NA | CASSLSQGGGEKLFF | TGTGCCAGCAGTTTATCGCAGGGAGGTGGTGAAAAACTGTTTTTT
TRBJ2-1 | TRBV6-1 | once | NA | CASSEARGRNEQFF | TGTGCCAGCAGTGAAGCGAGAGGCCGCAATGAGCAGTTCTTC
TRBJ1-6 | TRBV12-5 | NA | TRBD1 | CASGPLLGQPIHFNSPLHF | TGTGCTAGTGGTCCCCTTCTGGGACAGCCGATCCATTTTAATTCACCCCTCCACTTT
TRBJ1-4 | TRBV14 | NA | NA | CASSQVRPTGDEKLFF | TGTGCCAGCAGCCAAGTAAGGCCAACGGGGGATGAAAAACTGTTTTTT
TRBJ2-2 | TRBV7-3 | NA | TRBD1 | CASSLLTGGYTGELFF | TGTGCCAGCAGCTTACTGACAGGGGGATACACCGGGGAGCTGTTTTTT
TRBJ1-6 | TRBV5-1 | NA | NA | CASSFGTQNNSPLHF | TGCGCCAGCAGCTTCGGGACACAAAATAATTCACCCCTCCACTTT
TRBJ2-5 | TRBV7-2 | NA | TRBD2 | CASSFSTILAGVEETQYF | TGTGCCAGCAGCTTTTCCACGATTCTAGCGGGGGTAGAAGAGACCCAGTACTTC
TRBJ1-6 | TRBV5-6 | NA | NA | CASSHGPAARSPLHF | TGTGCCAGCAGCCACGGTCCCGCCGCCCGTTCACCCCTCCACTTT
TRBJ2-2 | TRBV5-4 | NA | NA | CASSTPGTGELFF | TGTGCCAGCAGCACCCCAGGGACCGGGGAGCTGTTTTTT
TRBJ1-2 | TRBV5-1 | NA | NA | CASSLEGTPNYGYTF | TGCGCCAGCAGCTTGGAAGGGACTCCTAACTATGGCTACACCTTC
TRBJ2-7 | TRBV9 | NA | TRBD1 | CASSAHVDRAEQYF | TGTGCCAGCAGCGCGCACGTTGACAGGGCCGAGCAGTACTTC